The 21 T cell receptor beta chains below all came from one sample that was sequenced in a study of metastatic and nonmetastatic thyroid tumors. Patients had received no treatment of any kind before thyroid surgery. TCRdb called clones again from the PCR reads with MiXCR. The sample carries about 31,000 clones, approximately 19% recorded once. The specimen was blood. Every receptor here comes from a female donor with papillary thyroid cancer or a benign thyroid nodule (not recorded which). Some clones in this sample may be carry-over from other donors' samples.

This chain joins TRBV15 and TRBJ2-5, with 8 positions matching TRBD2. The CDR3 consists of 15 residues. J gave up 4 bases and V 0 bases, and 4 bases lay outside the gene matches. The germline gives CDR1 LNHNV, CDR2 YYDKDF (reference sequence). CDR3 sequence: CATSRDTAGGETQYF. The CDR3 region has the DNA TGTGCCACCAGCAGAGATACGGCGGGGGGAGAGACCCAGTACTTC.

This clone was recorded a few times. The chain is built from TRBV6-2 or TRBV6-3 and TRBJ1-2; D uncertain. Deletions cut 2 bases from V and 6 bases from J, with 7 bases between. The CDR3 contains 12 residues. Per germline, CDR1 MNHEY and CDR2 SVGEGT. The CDR3 nucleotides are TGTGCCAGCAGTTACGGGTGGGATGGCTACACCTTC. Translated, it gives CASSYGWDGYTF.

This clone was recorded many times. The rearrangement links TRBV27 to TRBJ1-5; D perhaps matches TRBD1 (6 bases). CDR1 is MNHEY and CDR2 is SMNVEV in the germline V gene (reference sequence). CDR3 size: 14 residues. The ends were cut back, 5 bases at V and 5 bases at J, with 13 bases in the middle. The CDR3 reads CASSKGEGDQPQHF. The CDR3, as DNA: TGTGCCAGCAGTAAGGGGGAGGGAGATCAGCCCCAGCATTTT.

This clone was picked up many times. The chain is built from TRBV20-1 and TRBJ1-1; D unclear. This CDR3 spans 12 amino acids. CDR1 is DFQATT and CDR2 is SNEGSKA in the germline V gene (reference sequence). V lost 7 bases to trimming and J lost 5 bases, with 14 bases between them. This CDR3 is CSVSQSGTEAFF. CDR3 DNA sequence: TGCAGTGTCTCCCAGTCGGGGACTGAAGCTTTCTTT.

The CDR3 is CASSSISYEQYF. The CDR3 DNA reads as TGTGCCAGCAGCTCTATCTCCTACGAGCAGTACTTC. This chain uses TRBV7-9 with TRBJ2-7; D is uncertain. Germline assignment: CDR1 SEHNR and CDR2 FQNEAQ (reference sequence). The V end lost 4 bases, the J end lost 0 bases, and 4 bases lay between the germline ends. This CDR3 contains 12 residues.

This clone has ten or more counts. This chain joins TRBV7-9 and TRBJ1-6; D might be TRBD1 (6 bases). The CDR3 loop spans 14 amino acids. V lost 5 bases and J 8 bases, leaving 13 bases between the germline ends. Per germline, CDR1 SEHNR and CDR2 FQNEAQ (reference sequence). The CDR3 DNA is TGTGCCAGCAGCCCGGGACATGATTATTCACCCCTCCACTTT. Amino acid sequence: CASSPGHDYSPLHF. The variable domain in full, completed from reference TRBV7-9 and TRBJ1-6, reads DTGVSQNPRHKITKRGQNVTFRCDPISEHNRLYWYRQTLGQGPEFLTYFQNEAQLEKSRLLSDRFSAERPKGSFSTLEIQRTEQGDSAMYLCASSPGHDYSPLHFGNGTRLTVT.

V and J are TRBV2 and TRBJ2-3, with D perhaps matching TRBD1 (6 bases). This CDR3 comprises 16 residues. Trimming took off 6 bases at V and 0 bases at J, with 16 bases between the two ends. Germline V gene data show CDR1 as SNHLY and CDR2 as FYNNEI. The CDR3: CASRKLTGPSTDTQYF. In DNA, the CDR3 is TGTGCCAGCAGGAAATTGACAGGACCCAGCACAGATACGCAGTATTTT.

This clone is medium-sized (0.01 to 0.1%). The CDR3 does not end in the conserved phenylalanine or tryptophan, so this is likely a read error. The limits of the CDR3 on the DNA are not certain, so only TCRdb's listed CDR3 is given. The rearrangement joins TRBV6-1 to TRBJ1-6; TRBD1 reflects the table's D call only, with no check against the DNA. The length of the CDR3 is 9 amino acids, counting both ends. Germline V CDR1 and CDR2: MNHNS, SASEGT. The chain's CDR3 is CASTPGRQK.

This chain connects TRBV2 to TRBJ1-1, with D maybe TRBD1 (5 bases). V was pared by 7 bases and J by 0 bases, with 12 bases between. Per the germline V gene, CDR1 is SNHLY and CDR2 is FYNNEI. The CDR3 runs 14 residues. The CDR3: CASNAGPMNTEAFF. The CDR3 bases are TGTGCCAGCAATGCAGGGCCTATGAACACTGAAGCTTTCTTT. The full variable domain, completed using reference TRBV2 and TRBJ1-1, is EPEVTQTPSHQVTQMGQEVILRCVPISNHLYFYWYRQILGQKVEFLVSFYNNEISEKSEIFDDQFSVERPDGSNFTLKIRSTKLEDSAMYFCASNAGPMNTEAFFGQGTRLTVV.

This clone was seen a handful of times. The chain recombines TRBV6-5 with TRBJ2-5; 8 nucleotides line up with TRBD2. The CDR3 covers 18 residues. The V gene's germline CDR1 is MNHEY and CDR2 SVGAGI. The ends lost 2 bases at V and 7 bases at J; junction bases unmatched: 18. The CDR3 sequence is CASSYLCRLSGGVVTQYF. The CDR3 coding sequence is TGTGCCAGCAGTTACCTATGTCGACTCAGCGGGGGTGTAGTGACCCAGTACTTC.

At least ten counts were recorded for this clone. This rearrangement joins TRBV3-1 to TRBJ1-6; possibly TRBD1 for D (6 bases). V was clipped by 1 base and J by 2 bases, with 9 bases between them. The CDR3 runs 16 residues. The germline CDR1 and CDR2 sequences are LGHDT and YNNKEL (reference sequence). The CDR3 loop is CASSQVPGAYNSPLHF. The CDR3 nucleotides are TGTGCCAGCAGCCAAGTCCCAGGGGCCTATAATTCACCCCTCCACTTT.

There are many counts of this clone. The chain has TRBV12-3 or TRBV12-4 and TRBJ1-5, with 7 bases aligning to TRBD1. Germline trimming cut 7 bases from V and 4 bases from J; bases unmatched to any gene: 7. This CDR3 spans 14 amino acids. The CDR3 loop is CASTPQGVNQPQHF. The CDR3 DNA sequence: TGTGCCAGCACCCCTCAGGGGGTGAATCAGCCCCAGCATTTT.

This clone was seen repeatedly, ten times or more. This chain links TRBV4-2 with TRBJ1-4; TRBD1 agrees at 9 bases. Germline V gene lookup returns CDR1 LGHNA and CDR2 YNFKEQ. CDR3 length: 16 residues. J lost 6 bases, V lost 1 base, and 6 bases had no gene match. The CDR3 DNA reads as TGTGCCAGCAGCCAAGGTGGGACAGGGCACGATGAAAAACTGTTTTTT. Amino acid sequence: CASSQGGTGHDEKLFF.

Ten or more counts support this clone. The chain joins TRBV10-2 to TRBJ1-2, with D perhaps matching TRBD1 (5 bases). V lost 3 bases, J lost 8 bases, and 13 bases lay in between. Germline V CDR1 and CDR2: WSHSY, SAAADI. This CDR3 is 13 amino acids long. CDR3 region: CASSEWGWGGYTF. CDR3 coding DNA: TGCGCCAGCAGTGAATGGGGTTGGGGGGGCTACACCTTC.

This chain connects TRBV28 to TRBJ2-2; tentative D call: TRBD2 (6 bases). The CDR3 contains 21 residues. Germline CDR1 MDHEN, CDR2 SYDVKM. V was cut by 8 bases and J by 0 bases, with 31 bases left in between. The CDR3 DNA reads TGTGCCAGCCAGCCAGGTGATGCGGGGATGACTGCGATCGCGAACACCGGGGAGCTGTTTTTT. It specifies CASQPGDAGMTAIANTGELFF.

This clone was recorded at least ten times. This chain joins TRBV7-9 and TRBJ2-5; TRBD1 might be the D (5 bases). The germline gives CDR1 SEHNR, CDR2 FQNEAQ (reference sequence). The CDR3 totals 13 residues. The germline V and J ends were trimmed by 3 bases and 5 bases, with 10 bases remaining between them. This CDR3 is CASSFHRSETQYF. For the CDR3, the DNA is TGTGCCAGCAGCTTTCACAGGAGCGAGACCCAGTACTTC.

The V call is TRBV12-3 or TRBV12-4, the J call TRBJ1-4, with D hard to call. The CDR3 sequence is 14 residues long. V was shortened by 0 bases and J by 8 bases, with 10 bases between the two germline ends. The CDR3 bases are TGTGCCAGCAGTTTAGCGGCGGGCCGGGAAAAACTGTTTTTT. Residues: CASSLAAGREKLFF.

This clone appeared many times. V usage is TRBV6-2 or TRBV6-3 and J usage is TRBJ1-1; no clear D gene. The germline V gene encodes CDR1 MNHEY and CDR2 SVGEGT. This CDR3 contains 17 residues. The V and J ends lost 0 bases and 1 base respectively, with 15 bases between them. Here the CDR3 reads CASSYSAYRTGNTEAFF. The CDR3 DNA reads as TGTGCCAGCAGTTACTCGGCCTATCGCACCGGGAACACTGAAGCTTTCTTT.

This clone was seen many times. The V call is TRBV5-4, the J call TRBJ1-2; D may be TRBD1 (6 bases). CDR1 and CDR2 (germline): SGHNT, YYREEE (reference sequence). The V end lost 2 bases, the J end lost 4 bases, and 9 bases lay between the germline ends. The CDR3 has 13 residues. The CDR3 coding sequence is TGTGCCAGCAGCTTAGGGGGAACCTATGGCTACACCTTC. This translates into CASSLGGTYGYTF.

This clone occurred many times. This chain links TRBV5-5 with TRBJ2-1; D possibly corresponds to TRBD1 (5 bases). Germline V gene sequence: CDR1 SGHKS, CDR2 YYEKEE (reference sequence). With 4 bases removed from V and 9 bases from J, the gap between germline ends came to 17 bases. The CDR3 has 14 residues. CDR3 sequence reads: CASSRSRVISEQFF. CDR3 nucleotide sequence: TGTGCCAGCAGCCGAAGCAGGGTTATCAGTGAGCAGTTCTTC.

This clone appeared many times. The rearrangement joins TRBV20-1 to TRBJ1-2, with 7 bases fitting TRBD1. The CDR3 has 11 amino acids. The junction had 1 base not matched to a gene; V was cut back by 7 bases and J by 2 bases. The germline V gene has CDR1 DFQATT and CDR2 SNEGSKA (reference sequence). The CDR3 spells CSVTGNYGYTF. In DNA, the CDR3 is TGCAGTGTGACAGGGAACTATGGCTACACCTTC.